The text below deals with one T cell receptor (beta chain). Its specificity is unknown. TCRdb reprocessed the reads with MiXCR, giving one entry per CDR3 protein. The repertoire holds 650,000 to 900,000 distinct CDR3 sequences, with approximately 29% as singletons. The sample belongs to a study of T cell repertoires in cytomegalovirus infection. The V gene lost 3 bases and the J gene lost 0 bases, with 8 bases spanning the gap. Germline CDR1 and CDR2: MNHEY and SVGAGI. This CDR3 comprises 14 residues. The TCR comes from a human donor in good health (CMV status not recorded). Some clones in this sample may be carry-over from other donors' samples. The chain uses TRBV6-5 and TRBJ1-1, with D uncertain. The sequences come from cultured CD8+ T cells from PBMCs, collected from culture after CMV antigen stimulation. The CDR3 protein is CASSYLAMNTEAFF. CDR3 nucleotide sequence: TGTGCCAGCAGTTATCTTGCGATGAACACTGAAGCTTTCTTT.